Below, 24 T cell receptor beta chains from the same sample are listed, as sequenced in a study of a mutant IDH1 vaccine in newly diagnosed glioma. Method: immunoSEQ multiplex PCR; TCRdb's copy keeps in-frame clones and lacks some. The sample holds approximately 54,000 clones; more than 80% are singletons and the top ten take approximately 20%. Time point: baseline, week 1 (first vaccination visit). The treatment: pre-vaccination baseline after standard-of-care therapy. Specimen: PBMCs, collected from a glioma patient treated with radiotherapy, temozolomide or both. The origin of the receptors is a man younger than 35 with glioma.

V and J are TRBV11-1 and TRBJ1-1; 12 nucleotides match TRBD1. The germline gives CDR1 SGHAT, CDR2 FQDESV (reference sequence). This CDR3 is 17 amino acids long. V trimming: 2 bases; J trimming: 2 bases; junction bases outside the gene matches: 6. The CDR3 DNA sequence: TGTGCCAGCAGCTTAACGGGACAGGGGGCGAGCAACACTGAAGCTTTCTTT. Its protein product is CASSLTGQGASNTEAFF.

V usage is TRBV4-3 and J usage is TRBJ2-2; tentative D call: TRBD2 (5 bases). The CDR3 is made up of 13 amino acids. Germline lookup yields CDR1 LGHNA and CDR2 YSLEER. Trimming cost V 2 bases and J 9 bases, with 10 bases left between them. DNA for the CDR3: TGCGCCAGCAGCCAATTCGGGGTCCGGGAGCTGTTTTTT. Protein sequence: CASSQFGVRELFF.

This chain uses TRBV27 with TRBJ1-2; no clear D. The V end lost 2 bases, the J end lost 1 base, and 8 bases lay between the germline ends. This CDR3 is built from 14 residues. Germline values: CDR1 MNHEY, CDR2 SMNVEV (reference sequence). The CDR3 DNA sequence: TGTGCCAGCAGTTTAGCAGGCCTTAACTATGGCTACACCTTC. Protein product: CASSLAGLNYGYTF.

V is TRBV25-1 and J is TRBJ1-2; D is possibly TRBD1 (5 bases). With 2 bases removed from V and 2 bases from J, the gap between germline ends came to 12 bases. CDR3 length equals 15 residues. Germline V CDR1 and CDR2: MGHDK, SYGVNS. The CDR3 coding sequence is TGTGCCAGCAGTGAAACCGGGGCCGGGAACTATGGCTACACCTTC. Amino acids: CASSETGAGNYGYTF.

V is TRBV5-1 and J is TRBJ2-7; tentative D call: TRBD2 (6 bases). Trimming removed 3 bases from V and 6 bases from J, with 19 bases in between. This CDR3 is built from 15 residues. CDR1 and CDR2 (germline): SGHRS, YFSETQ. The CDR3 region is CASSWTLSGAGEQYF. DNA for the CDR3: TGCGCCAGCAGCTGGACACTGTCGGGAGCGGGCGAGCAGTACTTC.

The genes are TRBV7-3 and TRBJ1-2; perhaps TRBD1 as D (5 bases). Per germline, CDR1 SGHTA and CDR2 FQGTGA. CDR3 length equals 14 residues. The V end was cut by 5 bases, the J end by 7 bases, with 17 bases between. CDR3 bases: TGTGCCAGCAGCCCAACCACGAGGGGAGGTGGCTACACCTTC. It codes for CASSPTTRGGGYTF.

The chain uses TRBV5-5 and TRBJ1-5; perhaps TRBD1 as D (5 bases). The V end was cut by 0 bases, the J end by 5 bases, with 15 bases between. Per germline, CDR1 SGHKS and CDR2 YYEKEE (reference sequence). This CDR3 has 16 amino acids. CDR3 sequence: CASSLALGGPDQPQHF. The CDR3, as DNA: TGTGCCAGCAGCTTGGCCTTGGGGGGTCCGGATCAGCCCCAGCATTTT.

This chain joins TRBV10-3 and TRBJ1-1; no definite D call. Trimming left V 1 base short and J 0 bases short, with 9 bases between. The CDR3 sequence is 15 residues long. Germline CDR1 is ENHRY and CDR2 is SYGVKD. The CDR3 region is CAISEYGSMNTEAFF. In DNA, the CDR3 is TGTGCCATCAGTGAGTATGGCAGTATGAACACTGAAGCTTTCTTT.

The rearrangement joins TRBV29-1 to TRBJ2-7; 11 bases align to TRBD1. The germline CDR1 and CDR2 sequences are SQVTM and ANQGSEA. V lost 7 bases to trimming and J lost 8 bases; unmatched junction nucleotides: 4. The CDR3 extends over 11 amino acids. This chain's CDR3 is CSAGQGAKQYF. CDR3 nucleotide sequence: TGCAGCGCTGGACAGGGGGCCAAGCAGTACTTC.

V gene TRBV7-2 combines with J gene TRBJ2-7, with D unresolved. The V and J ends lost 1 base and 0 bases respectively, with 7 bases between them. The CDR3 consists of 14 residues. Germline lookup yields CDR1 SGHTA and CDR2 FQGNSA. CDR3 bases: TGTGCCAGCAGCTTAGTACGGCACTCCTACGAGCAGTACTTC. Translating gives CASSLVRHSYEQYF.

This rearrangement joins TRBV6-1 to TRBJ1-5; no firm D call. CDR3 length equals 14 residues. V lost 4 bases and J lost 0, with 7 bases in between. Germline V gives CDR1 MNHNS, CDR2 SASEGT. The chain's CDR3 is CASSVRDSNQPQHF. As DNA, the CDR3 is TGTGCCAGCAGTGTAAGGGATAGCAATCAGCCCCAGCATTTT.

This clone has more than one count but fewer than ten. The V gene is TRBV25-1, the J gene TRBJ1-4, with D maybe TRBD1 (5 bases). This CDR3 has 17 residues. Trimming stripped 3 bases from V and 0 bases from J, with 14 bases between. Germline CDR1 reads MGHDK; CDR2 reads SYGVNS. In DNA, the CDR3 is TGTGCCAGCAGTGACACGCCAGGGATTGCAACTAATGAAAAACTGTTTTTT. Its protein product is CASSDTPGIATNEKLFF.

The V gene is TRBV29-1, the J gene TRBJ1-1; maybe TRBD1 (5 bases). Between the trimmed V and J ends, which lost 1 base and 7 bases, there was a span of 22 bases. CDR1 is SQVTM and CDR2 is ANQGSEA in the germline V gene. The CDR3 is 16 residues long. In DNA form, the CDR3 reads TGCAGCGTTGAAGGGCAAGTGGCGCAGGGAAAAGTTGAAGCTTTCTTT. This translates into CSVEGQVAQGKVEAFF.

A few counts support this clone. V and J are TRBV11-2 and TRBJ1-4; tentatively, D is TRBD1 (5 bases). Germline V CDR1 and CDR2: SGHAT, FQNNGV. This CDR3 is 16 amino acids long. The V end lost 5 bases, the J end lost 1 base, and 14 bases lay between the germline ends. The CDR3 nucleotides read TGTGCCAGCAGCCCCAGGTGGGGGGGAACTAATGAAAAACTGTTTTTT. Translating it yields CASSPRWGGTNEKLFF.

This clone showed up just once. The chain couples TRBV7-8 to TRBJ2-7, with 7 bases lining up with TRBD1. Germline V lookup: CDR1 SGHVS, CDR2 FQNEAQ. Losses at the gene ends were 6 bases for V and 3 bases for J; bases not matched to a gene: 8. There are 14 residues in the CDR3. The CDR3 nucleotides are TGTGCCAGCAGTCATCGACAGGGCAACTACGAGCAGTACTTC. It is translated as CASSHRQGNYEQYF. Full variable domain (remainder filled in from reference TRBV7-8 and TRBJ2-7): GAGVSQSPRYKVAKRGQDVALRCDPISGHVSLFWYQQALGQGPEFLTYFQNEAQLDKSGLPSDRFFAERPEGSVSTLKIQRTQQEDSAVYLCASSHRQGNYEQYFGPGTRLTVT.

Written as DNA, the CDR3 is TGTGCCAGCAGTGGCGCCAGGGGGGAGACCCAGTACTTC. Its protein product is CASSGARGETQYF. J is TRBJ2-5 and V is TRBV6-1; 7 nucleotides agree with TRBD1. The ends lost 4 bases at V and 5 bases at J; junction bases unmatched: 4. The CDR3 runs to 13 residues. The germline V gene has CDR1 MNHNS and CDR2 SASEGT.

This sequence joins TRBV2 and TRBJ2-7, with D perhaps TRBD2 (5 bases). This CDR3 has 14 residues. CDR1 is SNHLY, CDR2 FYNNEI, per germline. Trimming removed 7 bases from V and 6 bases from J, with 19 bases in between. Written as DNA, the CDR3 is TGTGCCAGCATTATTAAACGGGGTGTCCGCGAGCAGTACTTC. The encoded protein is CASIIKRGVREQYF.

This chain connects TRBV4-2 to TRBJ1-5; D perhaps matches TRBD1 (6 bases). This CDR3 has 14 residues. V gave up 2 bases and J gave up 10 bases, with 15 bases separating them. CDR1 is LGHNA and CDR2 is YNFKEQ in the germline V gene. DNA for the CDR3: TGTGCCAGCAGCCAATCAGGGGCCCGGGTTCCCCAGCATTTT. Encoded protein: CASSQSGARVPQHF.

The chain is built from TRBV9 and TRBJ1-4, with TRBD1 identical over 11 bases. CDR3 length equals 15 residues. CDR1 is SGDLS, CDR2 YYNGEE, per germline. V was pared by 4 bases and J by 8 bases, with 7 bases of the junction left unmatched. The chain's CDR3 is CASSTRTGGREKLFF. CDR3 nucleotide sequence: TGTGCCAGCAGCACCCGGACAGGGGGCCGGGAAAAACTGTTTTTT.

V usage is TRBV5-6 and J usage is TRBJ1-5; D remains unclear. This CDR3 has 13 amino acids. Trimming shortened V by 2 bases and J by 3 bases, and 6 bases separated the two germline ends. Germline V gene data show CDR1 as SGHDT and CDR2 as YYEEEE. Written as DNA, the CDR3 is TGTGCCAGCAGCTTTTCCCCCAATCAGCCCCAGCATTTT. It specifies CASSFSPNQPQHF. Complete variable domain (other parts from reference TRBV5-6 and TRBJ1-5): DAGVTQSPTHLIKTRGQQVTLRCSPKSGHDTVSWYQQALGQGPQFIFQYYEEEERQRGNFPDRFSGHQFPNYSSELNVNALLLGDSALYLCASSFSPNQPQHFGDGTRLSIL.

The chain has TRBV9 and TRBJ1-6; unclear D gene. The CDR3 length is 14 residues. V was shortened by 0 bases and J by 8 bases, with 9 bases between the two germline ends. Germline CDR1 reads SGDLS; CDR2 reads YYNGEE. The CDR3 region has the DNA TGTGCCAGCAGCGTAGAATGGGAGGATTCACCCCTCCACTTT. This gives the protein CASSVEWEDSPLHF.

V gene TRBV2 combines with J gene TRBJ2-7; the D is unclear. The CDR3 is 13 residues long. Per germline, CDR1 SNHLY and CDR2 FYNNEI. V was shortened by 2 bases and J by 2 bases, with 7 bases between the two germline ends. This CDR3 is CASSEPAPYEQYF. For the CDR3, the DNA is TGTGCCAGCAGTGAACCCGCTCCCTACGAGCAGTACTTC.

The chain combines TRBV6-5 with TRBJ2-1, with 8 bases matching TRBD2. The germline V gene encodes CDR1 MNHEY and CDR2 SVGAGI. Losses at the gene ends were 5 bases for V and 7 bases for J; bases not matched to a gene: 7. The CDR3 has 14 amino acids. CDR3 DNA: TGTGCCAGCAGTACGTGGACTAGCAGAAATGAGCAGTTCTTC. Translation: CASSTWTSRNEQFF.

The CDR3 is CASSRLAGGTQYF. CDR3 DNA sequence: TGTGCCAGCAGCCGACTAGCGGGAGGTACGCAGTATTTT. The V and J genes are TRBV14 and TRBJ2-3; 13 positions match TRBD2. This CDR3 has 13 residues. The trim removed 4 bases at V and 8 bases at J, leaving 0 bases unmatched. Germline V gene lookup returns CDR1 SGHDN and CDR2 FVKESK.